This TCR beta chain was obtained from a study of blood T cell repertoires in COVID-19 (dated by TCRdb to about 2020). Concerning the study at large: Collaborator samples came from the United States, Italy and Spain and covered acute and convalescent phases of COVID-19. The material from the prospective study consisted of cDNA or gDNA derived from T cells, B-cell-depleted T cells, or PBMCs. Subjects who had been exposed to COVID-19, were actively infected with it, or had recovered from it provided the deeply sampled blood TCRbeta repertoires that made up the dataset. The repertoires were made available in a free public database intended to serve as a resource for research on the immune response to SARS-CoV-2. Samples came from the ongoing ImmuneRACE study (first 160 participants) plus 1,254 subjects from 6 global collaborators. A de-identified subject ID, COVID-19 status, age in years and sex were almost always included in the sample metadata. Where available, HLA class I and class II types were taken from metadata supplied by the sample provider and were not determined by assay-based typing.

Enrolling through a virtual design, the prospective study's participants ranged in age from roughly 18 to 100 years and lived across 24 United States geographic areas. In the prospective study, cohorts were assigned on the basis of participant-reported clinical history obtained from a screening survey and a study questionnaire. For ImmuneRACE Cohort 3, a participant was defined as recovered based on two consecutive negative NP/OP PCR tests, clearance by a healthcare professional, or resolution of symptoms. Each participant in the prospective study had whole blood, serum and a nasopharyngeal or oropharyngeal swab collected by mobile phlebotomists. Prospective study participants could optionally give additional blood draws and questionnaires over a roughly two-month period. Before DNA extraction, prospective study blood samples were shipped either frozen or at room temperature. Worth noting for this clone: The clone's antigen remains unknown. The input lacks base qualities; no much larger clone sits a single base away.

The paper's findings and limits, for the study overall: How much clinical and demographic metadata was included differed by source and by participant, and the metadata was provided uncurated.

TCRbeta CDR3 regions were amplified from genomic DNA by means of the immunoSEQ Assay, a bias-controlled multiplex PCR. Per the original workflow: Within the assay, amplification of reference gene primers was used to estimate how many nucleated cells each sample contained. To quantify the absolute abundance of each unique TCRbeta CDR3 rearrangement, sequence reads were collapsed and filtered. For each sample, productive Simpson clonality was calculated by taking the square root of Simpson's diversity index across productive rearrangements. TCRdb re-hosts the immuneACCESS table, in-frame sequences only. Its copies lack some clones; in the studies checked, an unresolved V gene accounts for under half of them, and the cause for the rest is not known. D and trimming were read from the DNA, whereas the V and J calls and clone size are those reported in that table. Present in this sample are roughly 300,000 clones, roughly nine tenths of which were seen just once. The ten largest clones take up approximately 18% of the sample.

The CDR3, from cysteine to phenylalanine, totals 16 residues. Solely the CDR3 DNA is kept, with 48 bases framed from the first base. CDR1 and CDR2 are drawn from the germline V gene (reference sequence): MNHEY, SMNVEV. V drops 0 bases and J drops 4 bases, leaving 15 bases in between. The sequencing input was PBMCs or T cells enriched from blood (not recorded which). The receptor chain draws on TRBV27 and TRBJ1-2; the D segment could be TRBD1, given 6 matching bases. The TCR sequence derives from a woman in her thirties who had recovered from COVID-19. CDR3 region: CASSLSVGRQAYGYTF. The DNA sequence follows: TGTGCCAGCAGTTTATCGGTCGGGCGACAGGCCTATGGCTACACCTTC.